This T cell receptor (beta chain) was observed in a study of Tregs in tolerant kidney transplant recipients. Remarks on this clone: Its antigen is currently unknown.

Profiled with immunoSEQ multiplex PCR; TCRdb holds only in-frame clones, not every one. Seen here are roughly 54,000 clones, over 85% observed once, and the top ten hold roughly a sixth. The V gene lost 10 bases and the J gene lost 4 bases, with 12 bases spanning the gap. The V gene's germline CDR1 is LNHDA and CDR2 SQIVND (reference sequence). The length of the CDR3 is 12 residues. Recipients received nonmyeloablative bone marrow transplants from related graft donors, with transient mixed chimerism. The study's findings and limits: Expanding Tregs on activated donor B cells appeared to best identify donor-specific TCRbeta clones.

Sequencing used CD8+ T cells from blood (PBMCs), obtained 12 months after the transplant. This TCR was sampled from a human patient who received a combined kidney and bone marrow transplant. Some T cells may originate from the graft donor. This chain uses TRBV19 with TRBJ2-3, with a tentative D call TRBD2 (5 bases). CDR3 loop: CATTTDSDTQYF. The CDR3 coding sequence is TGTGCCACAACAACGGACTCAGATACGCAGTATTTT.